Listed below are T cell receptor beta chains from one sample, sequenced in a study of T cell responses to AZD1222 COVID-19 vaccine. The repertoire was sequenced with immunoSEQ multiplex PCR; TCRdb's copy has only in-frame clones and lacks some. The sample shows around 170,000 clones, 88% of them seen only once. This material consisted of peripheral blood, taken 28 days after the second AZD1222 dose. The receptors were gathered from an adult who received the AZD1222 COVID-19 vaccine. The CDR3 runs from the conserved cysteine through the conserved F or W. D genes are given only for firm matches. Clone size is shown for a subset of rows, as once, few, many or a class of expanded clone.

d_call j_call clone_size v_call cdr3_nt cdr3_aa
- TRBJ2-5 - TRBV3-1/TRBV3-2 TGTGCCAGCAGTACAGCCTCACAAGAGACCCAGTACTTC CASSTASQETQYF
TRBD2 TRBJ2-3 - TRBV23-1 TGCGCCAGCAGTCCTCCCCCTAGCGGGGCGAGCACAGATACGCAGTATTTT CASSPPPSGASTDTQYF
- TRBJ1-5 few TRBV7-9 TGTGCCAGCAGCGAAAGCCGGGCCTCAGTCCTCCCGAGCAATCAGCCCCAGCATTTT CASSESRASVLPSNQPQHF
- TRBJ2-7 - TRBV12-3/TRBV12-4 TGTGCCAGCAGTCGACAGAACTACGAGCAGTACTTC CASSRQNYEQYF
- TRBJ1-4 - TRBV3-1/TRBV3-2 TGTGCCAGCAGCCAAGTAGTGCTTGTGGCAGGGGATGAAAAACTGTTTTTT CASSQVVLVAGDEKLFF
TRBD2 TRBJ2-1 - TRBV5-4 TGTGCCAGCAGCTTGCTAGCGGGGGGATACAATGAGCAGTTCTTC CASSLLAGGYNEQFF
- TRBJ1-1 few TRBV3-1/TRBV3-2 TGTGCCAGCAGCCAACCGGACAGGAACACTGAAGCTTTCTTT CASSQPDRNTEAFF
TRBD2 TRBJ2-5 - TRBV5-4 TGTGCCAGCAGCTTGGCCGTTGGACTAGCTGCTGAGACCCAGTACTTC CASSLAVGLAAETQYF
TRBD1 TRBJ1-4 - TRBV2 TGTGCCAGCAGTTACAGGGGGCTGGGTGAAAAACTGTTTTTT CASSYRGLGEKLFF
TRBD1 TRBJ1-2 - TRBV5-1 TGCGCCAGCAGCCGCGGGACAGACAATGGCTACACCTTC CASSRGTDNGYTF
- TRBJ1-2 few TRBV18 TGTGCCAGCTCACCACAGTCTAACTATGGCTACACCTTC CASSPQSNYGYTF
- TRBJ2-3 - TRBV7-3 TGTGCCAGCAGCTTAAGCGGGTCGCGCACAGATACGCAGTATTTT CASSLSGSRTDTQYF
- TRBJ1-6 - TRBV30 TGTGCCTGGAGTGTGGACAGATTCAATTCACCCCTCCACTTT CAWSVDRFNSPLHF
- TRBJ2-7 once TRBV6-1 TGTGCCAGCAGTGAAAGACGGGCTAACCACGAGCAGTACTTC CASSERRANHEQYF
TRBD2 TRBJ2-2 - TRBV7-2 TGTGCCAGCAGCTTAGGTCCCAGCGGGGTTGCCGGGGAGCTGTTTTTT CASSLGPSGVAGELFF
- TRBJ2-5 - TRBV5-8 TGTGCCAGCAGCTTGAGGGGGGCAGCGCAGGAGACCCAGTACTTC CASSLRGAAQETQYF
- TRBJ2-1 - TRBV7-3 TGTGCCAGCAGCCCCCGGGGGGCCCGTGAGCAGTTCTTC CASSPRGAREQFF
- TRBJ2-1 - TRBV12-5 TGTGCTAGTGGGCCGGGACTCCCAAATGAGCAGTTCTTC CASGPGLPNEQFF
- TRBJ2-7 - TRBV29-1 TGCAGCGTTGTCGGGCTCCTGACCTACGAGCAGTACTTC CSVVGLLTYEQYF
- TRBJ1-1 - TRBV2 TGTGCCAGCAGTCTTGGACTCAGCGAGGGAGACGCTTTCTTT CASSLGLSEGDAFF
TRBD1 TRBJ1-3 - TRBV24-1 TGTGCCACCTGGGACAGCTCTGGAAACACCATATATTTT CATWDSSGNTIYF
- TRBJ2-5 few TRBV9 TGTGCCAGCAGCGTAGATGGAACGAGCCAAGAGACCCAGTACTTC CASSVDGTSQETQYF
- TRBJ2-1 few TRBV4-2 TGTGCCAGCAGCCAGAACCCTGGAGGCACCTACAATGAGCAGTTCTTC CASSQNPGGTYNEQFF
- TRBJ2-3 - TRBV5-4 TGTGCCAGCAGCCAACTAGGGGCGGATACGCAGTATTTT CASSQLGADTQYF
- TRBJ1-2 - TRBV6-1 TGTGCCAGCAGTGAGACGGGCGGTGCCAACTATGGCTACACCTTC CASSETGGANYGYTF
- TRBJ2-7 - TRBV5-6 TGTGCCAGCAGCTCGTCCAGGGCGGGCGAGCAGTACTTC CASSSSRAGEQYF
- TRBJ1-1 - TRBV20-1 TGCAGTGCTAGGGCAGCCTATCCAGATTTCTTT CSARAAYPDFF
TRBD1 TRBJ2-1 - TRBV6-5 TGTGCCAGCAGCCTCGGACAGGGGGTCTACAATGAGCAGTTCTTC CASSLGQGVYNEQFF
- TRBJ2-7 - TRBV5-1 TGCGCCAGCACCCCGACAGCCGGCGAGCAGTACTTC CASTPTAGEQYF
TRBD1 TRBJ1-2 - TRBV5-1 TGCGCCAGCAGCTTACAGGGGGCGGAAGGCTACACCTTC CASSLQGAEGYTF
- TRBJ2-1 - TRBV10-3 TGTGCCATCGGTTCCGGGACTGAGGGGATAGAGCAGTTCTTC CAIGSGTEGIEQFF
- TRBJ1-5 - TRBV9 TGTGCCAGCAGCGTAGACGGGGGACCAAGGGGTCAGCCCCAGCATTTT CASSVDGGPRGQPQHF
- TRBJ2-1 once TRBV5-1 TGCGCCAGCAGCTTGGTAGGTAGTTGGCCCTACAATGAGCAGTTCTTC CASSLVGSWPYNEQFF
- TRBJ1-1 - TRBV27 TGTGCCAGCAGTTCCTTGACGGATGAAGCTTTCTTT CASSSLTDEAFF
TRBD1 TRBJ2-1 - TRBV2 TGTGCCAGCAGGTTGACAGGGGGTGTGGGCAATGAGCAGTTCTTC CASRLTGGVGNEQFF
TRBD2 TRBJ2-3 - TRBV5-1 TGCGCCAGCAGCTGGGGTAGCGGGGGGGCCACAGATACGCAGTATTTT CASSWGSGGATDTQYF
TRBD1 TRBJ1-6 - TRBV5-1 TGCGCCAGCAGCATTTACCGGGACAGGAATTCACCCCTCCACTTT CASSIYRDRNSPLHF
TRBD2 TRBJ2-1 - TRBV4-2 TGTGCCAGCAGCTTTGGGACTAGCGGGGGGTTCAGGTATGAGCAGTTCTTC CASSFGTSGGFRYEQFF
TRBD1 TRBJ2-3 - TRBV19 TGTGCCAGTAGTATAGATCGGAACAGGGGAACAGATACGCAGTATTTT CASSIDRNRGTDTQYF
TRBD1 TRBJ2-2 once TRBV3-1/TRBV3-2 TGTGCCAGCAGCCACAGAGTGGGACAGGGCACCGGGGAGCTGTTTTTT CASSHRVGQGTGELFF
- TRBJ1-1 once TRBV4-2 TGTGCCAGCAGCCAAGATTTGGCGGGGCTTAACACTGAAGCTTTCTTT CASSQDLAGLNTEAFF
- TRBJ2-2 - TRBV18 TGTGCCAGCTCACGTTCCGGCCCCGGGGGCGGGGAGCTGTTTTTT CASSRSGPGGGELFF
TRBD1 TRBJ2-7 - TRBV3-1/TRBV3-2 TGTGCCAGCAGCCAAGTAGGGACAGGCACCGAGCAGTACTTC CASSQVGTGTEQYF
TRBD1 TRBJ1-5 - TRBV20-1 TGCAGTGCTGGTGGGACAGGGGGCTCTCAGCCCCAGCATTTT CSAGGTGGSQPQHF
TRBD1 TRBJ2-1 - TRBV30 TGTGCCTGGAGTTGGACAGGGGCCGACAATGAGCAGTTCTTC CAWSWTGADNEQFF
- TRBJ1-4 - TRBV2 TGTGCCAGCAGTGAGGGGTCAGCAGCAACTAATGAAAAACTGTTTTTT CASSEGSAATNEKLFF
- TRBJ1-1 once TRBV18 TGTGCCAGCTCACGCGGCAGGGACTTCCCTGAAGCTTTCTTT CASSRGRDFPEAFF
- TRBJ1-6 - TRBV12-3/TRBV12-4 TGTGCCAGCAGTAGGGGGGGTAATTCACCCCTCCACTTT CASSRGGNSPLHF
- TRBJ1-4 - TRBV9 TGTGCCAGCAGCGTAAAGGCAGGAAGTGAAAAACTGTTTTTT CASSVKAGSEKLFF
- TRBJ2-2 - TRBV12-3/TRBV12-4 TGTGCCAGCAGTTTAGGGGGGACCGGGGAGCTGTTTTTT CASSLGGTGELFF
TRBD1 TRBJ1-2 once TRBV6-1 TGTGCCAGCAGTGATCCCGGACAGGGTAGCTATGGCTACACCTTC CASSDPGQGSYGYTF
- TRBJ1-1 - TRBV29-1 TGCAGCGGGGTTTGGACTGAGAACACTGAAGCTTTCTTT CSGVWTENTEAFF
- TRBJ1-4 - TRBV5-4 TGTGCCAGCAGCTTGGAGGCGCAGGGGCCTGAAAAACTGTTTTTT CASSLEAQGPEKLFF
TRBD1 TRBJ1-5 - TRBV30 TGTGCCTGCGCCTCGAAGCAGGGGGCGAATCAGCCCCAGCATTTT CACASKQGANQPQHF
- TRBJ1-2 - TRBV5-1 TGCGCCAGCAGCTCCGACAGCGACTATCATGGCTACACCTTC CASSSDSDYHGYTF
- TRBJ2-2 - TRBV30 TGTGCCTGGAGTCCACGAGCCGGGGAGCTGTTTTTT CAWSPRAGELFF
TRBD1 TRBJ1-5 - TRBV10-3 TGTGCCATCAGTGAGTCGACAGGGGGATATCAGCCCCAGCATTTT CAISESTGGYQPQHF
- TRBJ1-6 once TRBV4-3 TGCGCCAGCAGCCAGGGCGACCGGGAGGGTTCACCCCTCCACTTT CASSQGDREGSPLHF
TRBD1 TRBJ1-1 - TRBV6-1 TGTGCCAGCAGTGATCAGGGGGGGACTGAAGCTTTCTTT CASSDQGGTEAFF